This T cell receptor (beta chain) appears in the sequencing data of a study of blood T cell repertoires in COVID-19. Overall study: The United States, Italy and Spain were the sources of the acute and convalescent COVID-19 samples. The cDNA or gDNA used as material had been derived from T cells, B-cell-depleted T cells, or PBMCs.

Trimming took 3 bases from V and 9 from J; bases not matched to a gene: 14. CDR3 length equals 17 residues. Per germline, CDR1 LGHNA and CDR2 YNFKEQ. This clone appeared once. Per the study methods: Amplification with reference gene primers provided the estimates of nucleated cell counts. The protocol was immunoSEQ multiplex PCR, while the TCRdb copy is restricted to in-frame clones and leaves out a portion. V and J calls plus clone size are reproduced from that table; the DNA served to infer D and trimming. Of about 260,000 clones in the sample, roughly nine tenths were seen once. This TCR derives from a man aged 55 to 70 who had recovered from COVID-19. Specimen: peripheral blood. The V call is TRBV4-2, the J call TRBJ2-1, with 10 nucleotides matching TRBD2. CDR3 in DNA: TGTGCCAGCAGCCACAGCGGGGGGGCCGCCACAATTCCTGAGCAGTTCTTC. Translation gives CASSHSGGAATIPEQFF.